The rows below give T cell receptor beta chains drawn from one sample of a study of cytomegalovirus exposure and HLA in healthy donors. Using immunoSEQ multiplex PCR, the repertoire was profiled, and TCRdb retains in-frame clones only, with some absent. The sample holds tens of thousands of clones, around 73% seen once. The sample comprised PBMCs. Source of these receptors: a middle-aged woman in good health and CMV-seropositive. Each CDR3 is given with its conserved first and last residue. The order of the fields is D gene, J gene, V gene, clone size, CDR3 protein, CDR3 DNA. The D gene is left open where the match is weak. Size tells how often a clone was seen (once, few, many) or the class of an expanded clone, and some rows leave it out.

D gene: TRBD1
J gene: TRBJ1-5
V gene: TRBV28
clone size: -
CDR3 protein: CASSFTGGGLSNQPQHF
CDR3 DNA: TGTGCCAGCAGTTTTACAGGGGGCGGCCTTAGCAATCAGCCCCAGCATTTT

D gene: -
J gene: TRBJ2-7
V gene: TRBV19
clone size: once
CDR3 protein: CASGRQEYEQYF
CDR3 DNA: TGTGCCAGTGGAAGACAGGAGTACGAGCAGTACTTC

D gene: -
J gene: TRBJ2-7
V gene: TRBV15
clone size: few
CDR3 protein: CATSRDKVQGSYEQYF
CDR3 DNA: TGTGCCACCAGCAGAGATAAAGTCCAGGGCTCCTACGAGCAGTACTTC

D gene: TRBD1
J gene: TRBJ1-2
V gene: TRBV4-3
clone size: -
CDR3 protein: CASSQDGQDGYTF
CDR3 DNA: TGCGCCAGCAGCCAAGATGGACAGGATGGCTACACCTTC

D gene: -
J gene: TRBJ1-4
V gene: TRBV28
clone size: -
CDR3 protein: CASSPRRGGDEKLFF
CDR3 DNA: TGTGCCAGCAGCCCCAGGAGGGGCGGGGATGAAAAACTGTTTTTT

D gene: -
J gene: TRBJ2-2
V gene: TRBV12-5
clone size: -
CDR3 protein: CASPWFGANTGELFF
CDR3 DNA: TGTGCTAGTCCTTGGTTCGGGGCGAACACCGGGGAGCTGTTTTTT

D gene: -
J gene: TRBJ1-5
V gene: TRBV6-1
clone size: -
CDR3 protein: CASSRGTGQPQHF
CDR3 DNA: TGTGCCAGCAGCCGGGGTACCGGTCAGCCCCAGCATTTT

D gene: -
J gene: TRBJ1-4
V gene: TRBV5-1
clone size: -
CDR3 protein: CASSLAATNEKLFF
CDR3 DNA: TGCGCCAGCAGCTTGGCCGCAACTAATGAAAAACTGTTTTTT

D gene: TRBD2
J gene: TRBJ2-2
V gene: TRBV19
clone size: -
CDR3 protein: CASSSSGGRAGELFF
CDR3 DNA: TGTGCCAGTAGTAGTAGCGGGGGAAGGGCCGGGGAGCTGTTTTTT

D gene: -
J gene: TRBJ1-1
V gene: TRBV7-3
clone size: -
CDR3 protein: CASSTRQNTEAFF
CDR3 DNA: TGTGCCAGCAGCACCCGACAGAACACTGAAGCTTTCTTT

D gene: -
J gene: TRBJ1-2
V gene: TRBV6-6
clone size: -
CDR3 protein: CASRNGGGVGYTF
CDR3 DNA: TGTGCCAGCAGGAACGGAGGAGGGGTTGGCTACACCTTC

D gene: -
J gene: TRBJ2-7
V gene: TRBV7-8
clone size: -
CDR3 protein: CASSPASRVEQYF
CDR3 DNA: TGTGCCAGCAGCCCAGCGAGCCGGGTCGAGCAGTACTTC

D gene: -
J gene: TRBJ2-7
V gene: TRBV5-5
clone size: few
CDR3 protein: CASSSSVYEQYF
CDR3 DNA: TGTGCCAGCAGCTCCAGCGTCTACGAGCAGTACTTC

D gene: -
J gene: TRBJ2-3
V gene: TRBV25-1
clone size: -
CDR3 protein: CASSDFGNSYTDTQYF
CDR3 DNA: TGTGCCAGCAGTGACTTCGGGAACAGTTACACAGATACGCAGTATTTT

D gene: -
J gene: TRBJ1-1
V gene: TRBV4-3
clone size: -
CDR3 protein: CASSQDQQWNTEAFF
CDR3 DNA: TGCGCCAGCAGCCAAGATCAACAGTGGAACACTGAAGCTTTCTTT

D gene: -
J gene: TRBJ2-7
V gene: TRBV27
clone size: -
CDR3 protein: CASSPTDSSYEQYF
CDR3 DNA: TGTGCCAGCAGTCCCACCGACAGCTCCTACGAGCAGTACTTC

D gene: -
J gene: TRBJ1-2
V gene: TRBV4-2
clone size: -
CDR3 protein: CASSQDPVGQGWFGYTF
CDR3 DNA: TGTGCCAGCAGCCAAGATCCCGTTGGCCAGGGATGGTTTGGCTACACCTTC

D gene: TRBD1
J gene: TRBJ1-2
V gene: TRBV6-5
clone size: few
CDR3 protein: CASWQGAYTF
CDR3 DNA: TGTGCCAGCTGGCAGGGGGCCTACACCTTC

D gene: TRBD1
J gene: TRBJ1-1
V gene: TRBV6-1
clone size: few
CDR3 protein: CASGLDRDTEAFF
CDR3 DNA: TGTGCCAGCGGACTCGACAGGGACACTGAAGCTTTCTTT

D gene: -
J gene: TRBJ2-7
V gene: TRBV6-1
clone size: -
CDR3 protein: CASRGPGESSYEQYF
CDR3 DNA: TGTGCCAGCAGGGGACCGGGGGAGTCCTCCTACGAGCAGTACTTC

D gene: TRBD2
J gene: TRBJ2-7
V gene: TRBV6-1
clone size: -
CDR3 protein: CASSEALSGGTSYEQYF
CDR3 DNA: TGTGCCAGCAGTGAAGCGCTGAGCGGGGGGACATCCTACGAGCAGTACTTC

D gene: TRBD2
J gene: TRBJ2-3
V gene: TRBV4-2
clone size: -
CDR3 protein: CASSQVAGGLTDTQYF
CDR3 DNA: TGTGCCAGCAGCCAAGTAGCGGGGGGGCTCACAGATACGCAGTATTTT

D gene: -
J gene: TRBJ2-5
V gene: TRBV9
clone size: -
CDR3 protein: CASSVEGRAGETQYF
CDR3 DNA: TGTGCCAGCAGCGTAGAAGGCAGGGCGGGGGAGACCCAGTACTTC

D gene: TRBD1
J gene: TRBJ2-5
V gene: TRBV5-6
clone size: few
CDR3 protein: CASSYVRDRIQETQYF
CDR3 DNA: TGTGCCAGCTCCTACGTCCGGGACAGAATACAAGAGACCCAGTACTTC

D gene: -
J gene: TRBJ2-7
V gene: TRBV7-2
clone size: -
CDR3 protein: CASSFLGGYEQYF
CDR3 DNA: TGTGCCAGCAGCTTCTTGGGGGGCTACGAGCAGTACTTC

D gene: -
J gene: TRBJ1-3
V gene: TRBV7-3
clone size: -
CDR3 protein: CASSPWTASGFSGNTIYF
CDR3 DNA: TGTGCCAGCAGCCCCTGGACGGCGTCGGGGTTCTCTGGAAACACCATATATTTT

D gene: TRBD1
J gene: TRBJ2-5
V gene: TRBV6-7
clone size: -
CDR3 protein: CASSYRLGQGDTKTQYF
CDR3 DNA: TGTGCCAGCAGTTACCGCTTGGGGCAGGGGGACACGAAGACCCAGTACTTC

D gene: -
J gene: TRBJ2-1
V gene: TRBV27
clone size: -
CDR3 protein: CASSFDSYNEQFF
CDR3 DNA: TGTGCCAGCAGTTTCGACAGCTACAATGAGCAGTTCTTC

D gene: -
J gene: TRBJ1-1
V gene: TRBV7-2
clone size: -
CDR3 protein: CASSVITGMNTEAFF
CDR3 DNA: TGTGCCAGCAGCGTAATAACAGGGATGAACACTGAAGCTTTCTTT